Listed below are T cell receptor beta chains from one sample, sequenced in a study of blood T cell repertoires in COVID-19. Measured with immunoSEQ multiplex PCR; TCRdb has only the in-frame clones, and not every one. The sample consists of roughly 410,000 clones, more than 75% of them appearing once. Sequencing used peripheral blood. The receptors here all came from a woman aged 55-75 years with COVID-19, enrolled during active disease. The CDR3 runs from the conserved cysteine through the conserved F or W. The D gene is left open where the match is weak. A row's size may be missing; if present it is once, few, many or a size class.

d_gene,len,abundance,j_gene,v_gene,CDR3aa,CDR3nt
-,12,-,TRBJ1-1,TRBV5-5,CASSLAFAEAFF,TGTGCCAGCAGCTTGGCCTTTGCTGAAGCTTTCTTT
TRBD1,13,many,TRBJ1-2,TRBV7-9,CASSPGTGYGYTF,TGTGCCAGCAGCCCGGGGACAGGGTATGGCTACACCTTC
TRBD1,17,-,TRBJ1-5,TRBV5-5,CASSLLWGQGSNQPQHF,TGTGCCAGCAGCTTGTTGTGGGGACAGGGGAGCAATCAGCCCCAGCATTTT
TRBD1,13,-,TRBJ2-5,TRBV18,CASSPTGVETQYF,TGTGCCAGCTCACCTACAGGGGTTGAGACCCAGTACTTC
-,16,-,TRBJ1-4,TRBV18,CASSPTGFPTNEKLFF,TGTGCCAGCTCACCCACAGGGTTTCCAACTAATGAAAAACTGTTTTTT
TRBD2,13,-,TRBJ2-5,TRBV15,CATISGGQETQYF,TGTGCCACCATTAGCGGGGGGCAAGAGACCCAGTACTTC
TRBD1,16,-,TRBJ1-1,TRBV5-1,CASSLGLTGLNTEAFF,TGCGCCAGCAGCTTGGGGTTGACAGGGTTAAACACTGAAGCTTTCTTT
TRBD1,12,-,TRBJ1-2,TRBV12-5,CASGTGDHGYTF,TGTGCTAGTGGAACAGGGGATCATGGCTACACCTTC
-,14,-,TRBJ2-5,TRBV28,CASSLRLGQETQYF,TGTGCCAGCAGTTTAAGACTAGGGCAAGAGACCCAGTACTTC
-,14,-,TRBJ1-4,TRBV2,CASTPEVGGEKLFF,TGTGCCAGCACCCCGGAGGTGGGGGGTGAAAAACTGTTTTTT
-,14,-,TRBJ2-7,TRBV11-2,CASSLIAGSYEQYF,TGTGCCAGCAGCTTAATCGCAGGGTCCTACGAGCAGTACTTC
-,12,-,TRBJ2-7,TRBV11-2,CASTEAGYEQYF,TGTGCCAGCACCGAGGCCGGTTACGAGCAGTACTTC
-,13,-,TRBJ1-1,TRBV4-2,CASRGARHTEAFF,TGTGCCAGCAGGGGGGCCAGGCACACTGAAGCTTTCTTT
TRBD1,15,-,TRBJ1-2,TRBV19,CASSLGTGGFYGYTF,TGTGCCAGTAGTCTAGGGACAGGGGGCTTCTATGGCTACACCTTC
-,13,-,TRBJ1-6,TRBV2,CASSEADRRTLHF,TGTGCCAGCAGTGAAGCAGACCGGCGGACCCTCCACTTT
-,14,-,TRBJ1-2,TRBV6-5,CASTYSGQPYGYTF,TGTGCCAGCACCTATTCCGGACAGCCCTATGGCTACACCTTC
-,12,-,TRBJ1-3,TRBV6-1,CATQGSGNTIYF,TGTGCCACACAGGGATCTGGAAACACCATATATTTT
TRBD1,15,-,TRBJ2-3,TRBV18,CASSMTGQGGDTQYF,TGTGCCAGCTCGATGACCGGACAGGGCGGAGATACGCAGTATTTT
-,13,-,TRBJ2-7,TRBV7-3,CASSDNDRYEQYF,TGTGCCAGCAGCGACAATGACAGATACGAGCAGTACTTC
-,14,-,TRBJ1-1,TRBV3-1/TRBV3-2,CASSQRGGNTEAFF,TGTGCCAGCAGCCAACGAGGGGGGAACACTGAAGCTTTCTTT
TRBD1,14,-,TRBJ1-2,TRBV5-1,CASSLTGVNYGYTF,TGCGCCAGCAGCTTGACAGGGGTTAACTATGGCTACACCTTC
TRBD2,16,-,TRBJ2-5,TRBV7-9,CASSWGSGAYQETQYF,TGTGCCAGCAGTTGGGGGAGCGGGGCCTACCAAGAGACCCAGTACTTC